A single T cell receptor beta chain is shown here with its context. Approximately 30,000 T cell genomes (approximately 0.2 ug DNA) went into each sorted-subset replicate. Measured with immunoSEQ multiplex PCR; TCRdb has only the in-frame clones, and not every one. This repertoire shows over 1.5 million clones, about 98% found once; its top ten account for 0.4% to 0.45%. The source of the sample is a study of shared clonotypes between healthy human individuals. The CDR3 extends over 12 amino acids. Germline trimming cut 7 bases from V and 10 bases from J; bases unmatched to any gene: 9. The V gene's germline CDR1 is SGHTA and CDR2 FQGNSA.

The sequencing sample was made of naive CD4+ T cells sorted from blood. Subset defined: CD45RA+ positively selected. The rearrangement links TRBV7-2 to TRBJ1-2, with TRBD1 identical over 7 bases. The receptor comes from a man aged 25 to 45 in good health. The CDR3 loop is CASTKGASYYTF. Written as DNA, the CDR3 is TGTGCCAGCACGAAGGGGGCGAGCTACTACACCTTC.